This T cell receptor (beta chain) was found in a study of T cell changes during pregnancy in multiple sclerosis. Germline V CDR1 and CDR2: SEHNR, FQNEAQ (reference sequence). The CDR3 is 16 amino acids. Trimming removed 6 bases from V and 5 bases from J, with 22 bases in between. Profiling relied on immunoSEQ multiplex PCR, and the TCRdb table lists in-frame clones only, not all of them. Here the sample spans around 25,000 clones, 88% being singletons. The sequencing here drew on CD8+ T cells from peripheral blood mononuclear cells, taken in the second trimester of pregnancy. This receptor was obtained from a female donor with multiple sclerosis, enrolled in a pregnancy study. The gene calls are TRBV7-9 and TRBJ1-1, with D unclear. CDR3 in DNA: TGTGCCAGCAGACTCCCCCCCCCAACGTCCAGGACTGAAGCTTTCTTT. It yields the protein CASRLPPPTSRTEAFF.